A selection of T cell receptor beta chains follows, all from one sample in a study of molecular identifiers for immune sequencing clone quantification. Each CDR3 protein gets one entry after TCRdb re-called the PCR reads with MiXCR. The data contain some 320,000 distinct CDR3 sequences, 20% to 25% of them singletons. The material sequenced was naive CD8+ T cells from blood, with Jurkat cell RNA spiked in. The receptors shown here come from a human donor in good health. Some libraries in this study had Jurkat cell RNA spiked in. Both conserved end residues are part of each CDR3. The D gene is left open where the match is weak. Not all rows give a size; the values are once, few, many and, for expanded clones, a class.

size: .
J: TRBJ2-3
V: TRBV3-1
D: .
DNA: TGTGCCAGCAGCCAAGTTGCGTACAGCCGCGGGACGGGCACAGATACGCAGTATTTT
CDR3: CASSQVAYSRGTGTDTQYF

size: many
J: TRBJ2-2
V: TRBV24-1
D: .
DNA: TGTGCCACCAGTGATTATGGAGGGGGCGCCGGCACCGGGGAGCTGTTTTTT
CDR3: CATSDYGGGAGTGELFF

size: few
J: TRBJ2-5
V: TRBV12-3/TRBV12-4
D: TRBD2
DNA: TGTGCCAGCAGTTACGTCCGCGGTGATACAGCGGGGGGGAAGCGGGCCCAGTACTTC
CDR3: CASSYVRGDTAGGKRAQYF

size: many
J: TRBJ2-3
V: TRBV7-8
D: .
DNA: TGTGCCAGCAGCCCGCGGGACAGCTCTATAAGCACAGATACGCAGTATTTT
CDR3: CASSPRDSSISTDTQYF

size: many
J: TRBJ2-7
V: TRBV6-2/TRBV6-3
D: .
DNA: TGTGCCAGCAAGGGCAGTGGAGAGCAGTACTTC
CDR3: CASKGSGEQYF

size: many
J: TRBJ2-7
V: TRBV27
D: TRBD2
DNA: TGTGCCAGCAGTGGAAAGACTAGCGGGCACTCCTACGAGCAGTACTTC
CDR3: CASSGKTSGHSYEQYF

size: many
J: TRBJ2-7
V: TRBV5-4
D: .
DNA: TGTGCCAGCAGCTTCGGAGGGGGCGGGTACGAGCAGTACTTC
CDR3: CASSFGGGGYEQYF

size: many
J: TRBJ2-7
V: TRBV4-2
D: TRBD1
DNA: TGTGCCAGCAGCCAGCCCGGGACAGGGCAAGAGCAGTACTTC
CDR3: CASSQPGTGQEQYF

size: few
J: TRBJ2-3
V: TRBV19
D: .
DNA: TGTGCCAGTAGTACGGGGACTCGGTCCCCAGATACGCAGTATTTT
CDR3: CASSTGTRSPDTQYF

size: many
J: TRBJ2-3
V: TRBV14
D: .
DNA: TGTGCCAGCAGCGTTCGGACGACCAGGGGAGATACGCAGTATTTT
CDR3: CASSVRTTRGDTQYF

size: many
J: TRBJ1-1
V: TRBV27
D: .
DNA: TGTGCCAGCAGTTGGGGCCCTGAAGCTTTCTTT
CDR3: CASSWGPEAFF

size: many
J: TRBJ2-1
V: TRBV4-3
D: TRBD2
DNA: TGCGCCAGCAGCCTGGGACTAGCGGCTGAGCAGTTCTTC
CDR3: CASSLGLAAEQFF

size: many
J: TRBJ2-7
V: TRBV30
D: TRBD1
DNA: TGTGCCTGGAGTGTACGGACAGGGGACGAGCAGTACTTC
CDR3: CAWSVRTGDEQYF

size: .
J: TRBJ2-7
V: TRBV7-9
D: .
DNA: TGTGCCAGCAGCTTCCTCCGTGACAGAGACACCTACGAGCAGTACTTC
CDR3: CASSFLRDRDTYEQYF